Each of the 21 T cell receptor beta chains below was sequenced from the same sample in a study of blood T cell repertoires in COVID-19. Profiling relied on immunoSEQ multiplex PCR, and the TCRdb table lists in-frame clones only, not all of them. The sample gives roughly 150,000 clones, around 86% of which show up once; under 15% is in the top ten. The specimen sequenced was peripheral blood. These receptors came from a man in his 70s who had recovered from COVID-19.

The V call is TRBV19, the J call TRBJ2-7; D is ambiguous. The CDR3 runs to 14 residues. V was trimmed by 5 bases and J by 0 bases, leaving 11 bases between them. The V gene's germline CDR1 is LNHDA and CDR2 SQIVND (reference sequence). In DNA form, the CDR3 reads TGTGCCAGTAGTTCGGCAGGCTACTCCTACGAGCAGTACTTC. Protein product: CASSSAGYSYEQYF.

The chain uses TRBV2 and TRBJ2-1, with 7 bases matching TRBD2. The CDR3 is 16 amino acids. The germline V gene has CDR1 SNHLY and CDR2 FYNNEI. With V trimmed by 8 bases and J by 5 bases, 15 bases remained unmatched. The CDR3 nucleotides are TGTGCCAGCCGGGTGGCGGGAGAGGCCGGGGACAATGAGCAGTTCTTC. Its translation is CASRVAGEAGDNEQFF.

The rearrangement uses TRBV5-8 and TRBJ1-1; D perhaps matches TRBD1 (5 bases). V shed 0 bases and J shed 5 bases, with 11 bases lying between them. Germline CDR1 and CDR2: SGHTS and YDEGEE. CDR3 length: 14 residues. CDR3 sequence: CASSLGGGPTEAFF. The CDR3 DNA is TGTGCCAGCAGCTTGGGGGGGGGACCGACTGAAGCTTTCTTT.

The genes are TRBV4-3 and TRBJ1-4; D not resolved. The CDR3 covers 15 residues. Trimming removed 0 bases from V and 7 bases from J, with 12 bases in between. CDR1 and CDR2 (germline): LGHNA, YSLEER. Written as DNA, the CDR3 is TGCGCCAGCAGCCAAGATCCGGGAGGAGGTGAAAAACTGTTTTTT. This sequence encodes CASSQDPGGGEKLFF.

On this clone itself: This CDR3 is also generated by other DNA sequences in the sample. The rearrangement links TRBV5-1 to TRBJ2-1, with 10 bases matching TRBD2. The CDR3 is made up of 15 amino acids. The germline CDR1 and CDR2 sequences are SGHRS and YFSETQ. V lost 2 bases, J lost 7 bases, and 6 bases stayed unmatched. CDR3 bases: TGCGCCAGCAGCTTTCTAGCGGGAGTGGGGAATGAGCAGTTCTTC. Translated: CASSFLAGVGNEQFF.

This chain connects TRBV19 to TRBJ1-1; D not resolved. The CDR3 is made up of 15 amino acids. V lost 5 bases and J lost 5, with 18 bases in between. Germline assignment: CDR1 LNHDA and CDR2 SQIVND (reference sequence). The chain's CDR3 is CASSPRVGRWTEAFF. CDR3 sequence (DNA): TGTGCCAGTAGTCCTCGCGTTGGGCGTTGGACTGAAGCTTTCTTT. The variable domain in full, with the rest retrieved from reference TRBV19 and TRBJ1-1, is DGGITQSPKYLFRKEGQNVTLSCEQNLNHDAMYWYRQDPGQGLRLIYYSQIVNDFQKGDIAEGYSVSREKKESFPLTVTSAQKNPTAFYLCASSPRVGRWTEAFFGQGTRLTVV.

The chain joins TRBV4-1 to TRBJ1-3; D gene uncertain. The CDR3 contains 15 residues. Germline V gene lookup returns CDR1 MGHRA and CDR2 YSYEKL. Trimming shortened V by 0 bases and J by 2 bases, and 8 bases separated the two germline ends. DNA for the CDR3: TGCGCCAGCAGCCAAGATGGCCGAACTGGAAACACCATATATTTT. This gives the protein CASSQDGRTGNTIYF.

The gene calls are TRBV9 and TRBJ1-4; the D is unclear. Germline V gene sequence: CDR1 SGDLS, CDR2 YYNGEE. V gave up 2 bases and J gave up 1 base, with 6 bases separating them. The CDR3 is 14 residues long. CDR3 coding DNA: TGTGCCAGCAGCGTTGGGCTAACTAATGAAAAACTGTTTTTT. Amino acids: CASSVGLTNEKLFF.

This rearrangement joins TRBV5-1 to TRBJ2-3; the match to TRBD2 covers 9 bases. The CDR3 runs to 15 residues. The J segment lost 0 bases and the V segment lost 4 bases, leaving 3 bases of the junction unmatched. The germline CDR1 and CDR2 sequences are SGHRS and YFSETQ. The CDR3 DNA follows: TGCGCCAGCAGCCATACTAGCGGGAGCACAGATACGCAGTATTTT. Translation gives CASSHTSGSTDTQYF. The variable domain in full, with the rest retrieved from reference TRBV5-1 and TRBJ2-3, is KAGVTQTPRYLIKTRGQQVTLSCSPISGHRSVSWYQQTPGQGLQFLFEYFSETQRNKGNFPGRFSGRQFSNSRSEMNVSTLELGDSALYLCASSHTSGSTDTQYFGPGTRLTVL.

The chain carries TRBV7-9 and TRBJ2-2; D call uncertain. Trimming took off 1 base at V and 5 bases at J, with 5 bases between the two ends. The CDR3 spans 13 residues. Germline V gives CDR1 SEHNR, CDR2 FQNEAQ (reference sequence). DNA of the CDR3: TGTGCCAGCAGCTTAGACAATACCGGGGAGCTGTTTTTT. This translates into CASSLDNTGELFF.

Remarks on this clone: This sample includes further DNA sequences coding for the same CDR3. The CDR3 bases are TGTGCCAGCAGCCAGGGACAGTATAATTCACCCCTCCACTTT. This encodes CASSQGQYNSPLHF. This chain links TRBV14 with TRBJ1-6; TRBD1 matches 7 bases. The V gene's germline CDR1 is SGHDN and CDR2 FVKESK. The CDR3 loop spans 14 amino acids. V gave up 3 bases and J gave up 4 bases; unmatched junction bases: 0.

The J gene is TRBJ1-4, the V gene TRBV6-1, with 7 bases aligning to TRBD1. J lost 0 bases, V lost 2 bases, and 6 bases had no gene match. The CDR3 runs to 17 residues. Germline V gene data show CDR1 as MNHNS and CDR2 as SASEGT. The CDR3 sequence: CASSEQFQGATNEKLFF. DNA for the CDR3: TGTGCCAGCAGTGAACAGTTCCAGGGGGCAACTAATGAAAAACTGTTTTTT.

V gene TRBV2 combines with J gene TRBJ2-7, with a tentative D call TRBD1 (7 bases). Germline lookup yields CDR1 SNHLY and CDR2 FYNNEI. The CDR3 sequence is 14 residues long. V lost 6 bases and J lost 2, with 14 bases in between. CDR3 sequence: CASSSGDSAYEQYF. CDR3 DNA sequence: TGTGCCAGCAGCTCGGGGGACAGTGCCTACGAGCAGTACTTC. Filled out from reference TRBV2 and TRBJ2-7, the complete variable domain reads EPEVTQTPSHQVTQMGQEVILRCVPISNHLYFYWYRQILGQKVEFLVSFYNNEISEKSEIFDDQFSVERPDGSNFTLKIRSTKLEDSAMYFCASSSGDSAYEQYFGPGTRLTVT.

V is TRBV5-1 and J is TRBJ2-3; D is unresolved. V was cut by 0 bases and J by 4 bases, with 9 bases left in between. Germline values: CDR1 SGHRS, CDR2 YFSETQ. This CDR3 contains 14 residues. The CDR3 spells CASSLAWSADTQYF. CDR3 nucleotides: TGCGCCAGCAGCTTGGCTTGGAGCGCAGATACGCAGTATTTT.

This sequence joins TRBV7-2 and TRBJ1-5; D ambiguous. The V end lost 1 base, the J end lost 8 bases, and 9 bases lay between the germline ends. The CDR3 is made up of 13 amino acids. CDR1 is SGHTA and CDR2 is FQGNSA in the germline V gene. The DNA for the CDR3 is TGTGCCAGCAGCTTAGGGTCAGGCGAGCCCCAGCATTTT. The encoded protein is CASSLGSGEPQHF. The entire variable domain, with the rest obtained from reference TRBV7-2 and TRBJ1-5, is as follows: GAGVSQSPSNKVTEKGKDVELRCDPISGHTALYWYRQSLGQGLEFLIYFQGNSAPDKSGLPSDRFSAERTGGSVSTLTIQRTQQEDSAVYLCASSLGSGEPQHFGDGTRLSIL.

CDR3 DNA: TGTGCCAGCAGCTCCGGGACAGGGGGCAACGAGCAGTACTTC. It translates to CASSSGTGGNEQYF. The V gene is TRBV13, the J gene TRBJ2-7; TRBD1 aligns across 12 bases. The CDR3 is 14 amino acids. The junction had 3 bases not matched to a gene; V was cut back by 4 bases and J by 5 bases. Per germline, CDR1 PRHDT and CDR2 FYEKMQ (reference sequence).

The gene calls are TRBV6-6 and TRBJ1-1, with 10 bases aligning to TRBD1. CDR3 length equals 16 residues. With V trimmed by 5 bases and J by 2 bases, 8 bases remained unmatched. CDR1 is MNHNY and CDR2 is SVGAGI in the germline V gene (reference sequence). Here the CDR3 DNA reads TGTGCCAGCAGTACCCGTCGGACAGGGGGTAACACTGAAGCTTTCTTT. Encoded protein: CASSTRRTGGNTEAFF.

The chain links TRBV6-6 to TRBJ1-1, with 8 bases that match TRBD1. From germline, CDR1 is MNHNY and CDR2 SVGAGI (reference sequence). This CDR3 spans 15 amino acids. Trimming removed 6 bases from V and 4 bases from J; junction bases left unmatched: 10. CDR3 sequence reads: CASRRGQGGTTEAFF. The CDR3 DNA follows: TGTGCCAGCAGGCGTGGACAGGGCGGAACCACTGAAGCTTTCTTT.

This sequence joins TRBV7-9 and TRBJ2-3; TRBD2 matches 9 bases. Germline V CDR1 and CDR2: SEHNR, FQNEAQ (reference sequence). CDR3 length equals 17 residues. J was trimmed by 4 bases and V by 6 bases; bases with no gene match: 14. The CDR3 spells CASSSPRAGGAPDTQYF. The CDR3 DNA sequence: TGTGCCAGCAGTTCCCCCCGGGCGGGAGGGGCCCCAGATACGCAGTATTTT.

The rearrangement links TRBV29-1 to TRBJ2-2, with no clear D. This CDR3 comprises 13 residues. Germline V gene lookup returns CDR1 SQVTM and CDR2 ANQGSEA. V was cut by 4 bases and J by 5 bases, with 11 bases left in between. Written as DNA, the CDR3 is TGCAGCGTTGTTAGCTTTGGGACCGGGGAGCTGTTTTTT. The encoded protein is CSVVSFGTGELFF.

This clone has just one count. The chain joins TRBV10-2 to TRBJ2-2; 11 nucleotides agree with TRBD1. Germline V gene data show CDR1 as WSHSY and CDR2 as SAAADI. The J segment lost 0 bases and the V segment lost 6 bases, leaving 6 bases of the junction unmatched. This CDR3 has 17 residues. DNA for the CDR3: TGCGCCAGCAGACCGGACAGGGGGCGTTCGAACACCGGGGAGCTGTTTTTT. Encoded protein: CASRPDRGRSNTGELFF.